The rows below give T cell receptor beta chains drawn from one sample of a study of T cell repertoires in cytomegalovirus infection. Using its own MiXCR run on the reads, TCRdb lists one record per CDR3 protein. The data contain 200,000 or so distinct CDR3 sequences, roughly 30% of them singletons. The sequenced sample was PBMCs. These receptors were obtained from a human donor in good health (CMV status not recorded). Some clones in this sample may be carry-over from other donors' samples. The CDR3 runs from the conserved cysteine through the conserved F or W. Each record gives: CDR3 DNA, CDR3 protein, CDR3 length, D gene, J gene, V gene, clone size. A D gene is named only where the DNA matches it firmly. The listing skips clone size in some rows; elsewhere it reads once, few, many or a size class.

TGTGCCAGCAGCTTAAAACAGGGAAGCGAGCAGTACTTC	CASSLKQGSEQYF	13	NA	TRBJ2-7	TRBV7-3	NA
TGTGCCAGCAGCGCAGGGATTGAAGCTTTCTTT	CASSAGIEAFF	11	NA	TRBJ1-1	TRBV11-2	few
TGTGCCAGCAGCCCACGACTAGGTCCGACGACCCAGTACTTC	CASSPRLGPTTQYF	14	NA	TRBJ2-5	TRBV7-2	many
TGTGCCAGCAGCTTCAGCGGGGGACCCTACGATCAGTACTTC	CASSFSGGPYDQYF	14	TRBD2	TRBJ2-7	TRBV13	NA
TGTGCCAGCAGCTTAGTAAGGGGGCTCTCGAACACCGGGGAGCTGTTTTTT	CASSLVRGLSNTGELFF	17	TRBD1	TRBJ2-2	TRBV11-2	few
TGTGCCAGCAGCTTAGCCCCTATAGGTGGTAGTCAGACCGGGGAGCTGTTTTTT	CASSLAPIGGSQTGELFF	18	NA	TRBJ2-2	TRBV7-2	NA
TGTGCCAGCAGCGTAGGACTAGCGGGACCTGGGAGCTCCTACAATGAGCAGTTCTTC	CASSVGLAGPGSSYNEQFF	19	TRBD2	TRBJ2-1	TRBV9	NA
TGTGCCAGCAAACCTAGCGGGGGCACAGATACGCAGTATTTT	CASKPSGGTDTQYF	14	TRBD2	TRBJ2-3	TRBV6-2/TRBV6-3	NA
TGTGCCAGCAGCTCCGGGACACTAGCCGGCTACACCTTC	CASSSGTLAGYTF	13	NA	TRBJ1-2	TRBV7-9	few
TGTGCCAGCAGCCCCCCGGACAGAAAATTCTACGAGCAGTACTTC	CASSPPDRKFYEQYF	15	NA	TRBJ2-7	TRBV7-9	many
TGTGCCAGCAGCTTAGGCGGACGGCTGAACACTGGAGCTTTCTTT	CASSLGGRLNTGAFF	15	NA	TRBJ1-1	TRBV7-2	once
TGTGCCAGCAGTTTAACCGGGACTAGCGGGGGGTTCAATGAGCAGTTCTTC	CASSLTGTSGGFNEQFF	17	TRBD2	TRBJ2-1	TRBV7-2	many
TGTGCCAGCAGCTTTATATCGCGAGGGGGCGAGCAGTACTTC	CASSFISRGGEQYF	14	NA	TRBJ2-7	TRBV11-2	NA
TGTGCCAGCAGTGACTTCTCCTGGGCCCCAGCAGATACGCAGTATTTT	CASSDFSWAPADTQYF	16	NA	TRBJ2-3	TRBV25-1	NA
TGTGCCAGCAGTTCTCCCCAAACGGTGAACACTGAAGCTTTCTTT	CASSSPQTVNTEAFF	15	NA	TRBJ1-1	TRBV6-6	few
TGTGCCAGCAGCTCTGGACGCGCGGATACGCAGTATTTT	CASSSGRADTQYF	13	NA	TRBJ2-3	TRBV7-2	many
TGTGCCAGCAGCTTAGATGGGGCCAACGTCCTGACTTTC	CASSLDGANVLTF	13	NA	TRBJ2-6	TRBV7-2	few
TGTGCCAGCTCACCTCTACCCACAGGGGAAGGAGGCTACACCTTC	CASSPLPTGEGGYTF	15	TRBD1	TRBJ1-2	TRBV18	NA
TGTGCCAGCAGTTATTGGGACGGCACTGAAGCTTTCTTT	CASSYWDGTEAFF	13	NA	TRBJ1-1	TRBV12-3/TRBV12-4	NA
TGTGCCAGCAGCTTTTTACCGCCGACAGATATGAACACTGAAGCTTTCTTT	CASSFLPPTDMNTEAFF	17	NA	TRBJ1-1	TRBV7-6	many
TGTGCCAGCAGCTTAGATGGGGGCAACATTCAGTACTTC	CASSLDGGNIQYF	13	NA	TRBJ2-4	TRBV7-3	once
TGTGCCAGCAGCCCTGACCCGAGGGATGAAAAACTGTTTTTT	CASSPDPRDEKLFF	14	NA	TRBJ1-4	TRBV7-2	NA
TGTGCCACCAGCAGAGGAACGGGGCCGAACACCGGGGAGCTGTTTTTT	CATSRGTGPNTGELFF	16	NA	TRBJ2-2	TRBV15	NA
TGTGCCAGCAGCTTAAAATGGGGGCTTAATGAAAAACTGTTTTTT	CASSLKWGLNEKLFF	15	NA	TRBJ1-4	TRBV11-2	few
TGCAGTGCTAGGGATACGACTCTTCCGAACTATGGCTACACCTTC	CSARDTTLPNYGYTF	15	NA	TRBJ1-2	TRBV20-1	NA
TGTGCCAGCAGCTTATTGACAGGGACCACTGAAGCTTTCTTT	CASSLLTGTTEAFF	14	TRBD1	TRBJ1-1	TRBV7-2	many
TGTGCCAGCAGTGAAACCCAGGATGGTGGCTACACCTTC	CASSETQDGGYTF	13	NA	TRBJ1-2	TRBV25-1	few
TGTGCCAGCAGCATGGACAGGGGTGGCTACACCTTC	CASSMDRGGYTF	12	TRBD1	TRBJ1-2	TRBV7-2	NA
TGTGCCAGCAGCTTAAGGGGGCTCCGCACAGATACGCAGTATTTT	CASSLRGLRTDTQYF	15	TRBD1	TRBJ2-3	TRBV5-4	NA
TGTGCCAGCAGCTTATCACGGCGTAATGAGCAGTTCTTC	CASSLSRRNEQFF	13	NA	TRBJ2-1	TRBV7-3	NA
TGTGCCAGCAGCCCCCCATGGAACACTGAAGCTTTCTTT	CASSPPWNTEAFF	13	NA	TRBJ1-1	TRBV7-2	many
TGTGCCAGCTCATTTGGTTGGCAGCCCCAGCATTTT	CASSFGWQPQHF	12	NA	TRBJ1-5	TRBV19	NA
TGTGCCAGCACCCGCCGGACAGGGAGGTCCTACGAGCAGTACTTC	CASTRRTGRSYEQYF	15	TRBD1	TRBJ2-7	TRBV7-9	NA
TGTGCCAGCAGTTTACAGGGGGCGTCTGGAAACACCATATATTTT	CASSLQGASGNTIYF	15	TRBD1	TRBJ1-3	TRBV12-3/TRBV12-4	few
TGTGCCAGTACCCCTTCGGGGGCCTACGAGCAGTACTTC	CASTPSGAYEQYF	13	NA	TRBJ2-7	TRBV19	NA
TGCAGTGCTAGATTACCAGGGGATGGCTACACCTTT	CSARLPGDGYTF	12	NA	TRBJ1-2	TRBV20-1	once
TGCAGCGCCATTACCCGGGACACTGAAGCTTTCTTT	CSAITRDTEAFF	12	NA	TRBJ1-1	TRBV29-1	NA
TGTGCCAGCAGTTACTCTGGGGAAGGTGGCCTCTCTGGGGCCAACGTCCTGACTTTC	CASSYSGEGGLSGANVLTF	19	NA	TRBJ2-6	TRBV6-2/TRBV6-3	few
TGTGCCAGCAACCTGCCGGACGAGAACACTGAAGCTTTCTTT	CASNLPDENTEAFF	14	NA	TRBJ1-1	TRBV7-9	NA
TGTGCCAGCAGCCCGGTCCCCGGGGGGCTAGCGCAGTATTTT	CASSPVPGGLAQYF	14	NA	TRBJ2-3	TRBV7-2	few
TGCGCCAGCAGCCAAGATTTAGTTTCGGGGACGACCTTC	CASSQDLVSGTTF	13	NA	TRBJ1-2	TRBV4-3	few
TGTGCCAGCAGCCCAATCCAAGGGAGACAAGAGACCCAGTACTTC	CASSPIQGRQETQYF	15	NA	TRBJ2-5	TRBV12-3/TRBV12-4	many
TGTGCCAGCAGCCGGGGCGGTACCTCTGGAAACACCATATATTTT	CASSRGGTSGNTIYF	15	NA	TRBJ1-3	TRBV14	few
TGTGCCAGCAGCTTAACGGCGGGGGGCAATACGCAGTATTTT	CASSLTAGGNTQYF	14	TRBD2	TRBJ2-3	TRBV7-2	many
TGTGCCAGCAGTGAATGGGCGGGGGGACAGGTCTCTGGGGCCAACGTCCTGACTTTC	CASSEWAGGQVSGANVLTF	19	NA	TRBJ2-6	TRBV2	NA
TGCGCCAGCAGTGAGATTTTACAGGGGATCCATGGCTACACCTTC	CASSEILQGIHGYTF	15	TRBD1	TRBJ1-2	TRBV10-2	NA
TGCAGTGCTAGATCCCGTGGCGGGGGTCAGCCCCAGCATTTT	CSARSRGGGQPQHF	14	NA	TRBJ1-5	TRBV20-1	few
TGCGCCAGCAGCATGGACATCCTGAACGCTGAAGCTTTCTTT	CASSMDILNAEAFF	14	NA	TRBJ1-1	TRBV5-1	NA
TGTGCCAGCAGTACCGGACAGGGTTACACTGAAGCTTTCTTT	CASSTGQGYTEAFF	14	TRBD1	TRBJ1-1	TRBV27	NA
TGTGCCATCAGATTAGCGGGAGTCACAGATACGCAGTATTTT	CAIRLAGVTDTQYF	14	TRBD2	TRBJ2-3	TRBV28	once
TGTGCCAGCAGTTTTGACCCGGACGCCGGGGAGCTGTTTTTT	CASSFDPDAGELFF	14	NA	TRBJ2-2	TRBV11-2	few
TGTGCCAGTAGTATAACTGGAGGGGAAGATCAGCCCCAGCATTTT	CASSITGGEDQPQHF	15	NA	TRBJ1-5	TRBV19	few